One sample yielded the 29 T cell receptor beta chains listed below, sequenced in a study of OX40 agonist ivuxolimab in advanced cancers. Clones were read by immunoSEQ multiplex PCR, and TCRdb kept only the in-frame ones, dropping some. Of roughly 93,000 clones in the sample, 84% were seen once. Sequencing was performed on CD4+ or CD8+ T cells sorted from blood, taken in a trial of the OX40 agonist ivuxolimab. Receptors originate from an adult with an advanced solid tumor such as melanoma, head and neck, liver or kidney cancer.

The chain joins TRBV6-5 to TRBJ2-3; a possible D gene is TRBD2 (5 bases). CDR3 length equals 13 residues. V was clipped by 2 bases and J by 4 bases, with 7 bases between them. The germline V gene has CDR1 MNHEY and CDR2 SVGAGI. CDR3 region: CASSYTSSDTQYF. The CDR3 DNA reads as TGTGCCAGCAGTTACACTAGTTCAGATACGCAGTATTTT.

The chain combines TRBV5-1 with TRBJ1-5; D call uncertain. Trimming pared 4 bases from V and 0 bases from J, leaving 11 bases between. This CDR3 comprises 15 residues. Germline assignment: CDR1 SGHRS and CDR2 YFSETQ. The CDR3 coding sequence is TGCGCCAGCAGCATTGGGGAGGCTAGCAATCAGCCCCAGCATTTT. Its translation is CASSIGEASNQPQHF.

The rearrangement links TRBV2 to TRBJ2-7; D perhaps matches TRBD2 (7 bases). This CDR3 is 13 amino acids long. Germline CDR1 and CDR2: SNHLY and FYNNEI. Trimming removed 2 bases at V and 7 bases at J, with 12 bases between. DNA for the CDR3: TGTGCCAGCAGTGAATGGCGGGGGCTGGAGCAGTACTTC. Protein product: CASSEWRGLEQYF.

The CDR3 sequence is CAWSMGSGQPQHF. The CDR3 DNA follows: TGTGCCTGGAGTATGGGGAGCGGCCAGCCCCAGCATTTT. The chain combines TRBV30 with TRBJ1-5; D not resolved. Germline V gives CDR1 GTSNPN, CDR2 SVGIG (reference sequence). Trimming removed 2 bases from V and 7 bases from J, with 12 bases in between. The CDR3 consists of 13 residues.

This clone was seen a single time. The rearrangement joins TRBV7-6 to TRBJ2-3; 8 bases align to TRBD2. V was pared by 5 bases and J by 2 bases, with 6 bases of the junction left unmatched. Germline V gene lookup returns CDR1 SGHVS and CDR2 FNYEAQ. The CDR3 runs 15 residues. The CDR3 DNA reads as TGTGCCAGCAGCCGAAGCGGGGGTGACACAGATACGCAGTATTTT. It specifies CASSRSGGDTDTQYF.

V is TRBV6-1 and J is TRBJ2-7; 7 nucleotides line up with TRBD2. Germline assignment: CDR1 MNHNS and CDR2 SASEGT. Unmatched junction bases numbered 5, after V lost 6 bases and J lost 3 bases. The length of the CDR3 is 13 residues. CDR3 sequence reads: CASRPGGSYEQYF. Here the CDR3 DNA reads TGTGCCAGCAGGCCGGGCGGGAGCTACGAGCAGTACTTC.

The chain recombines TRBV5-6 with TRBJ2-1; TRBD1 agrees at 9 bases. The CDR3 runs to 13 residues. Trimming took 4 bases from V and 6 from J; bases not matched to a gene: 2. Germline lookup yields CDR1 SGHDT and CDR2 YYEEEE. The CDR3 protein is CASSRTGANEQFF. The CDR3 region has the DNA TGTGCCAGCAGCCGGACAGGGGCCAATGAGCAGTTCTTC. Looking up the rest from reference TRBV5-6 and TRBJ2-1 gives the full variable domain: DAGVTQSPTHLIKTRGQQVTLRCSPKSGHDTVSWYQQALGQGPQFIFQYYEEEERQRGNFPDRFSGHQFPNYSSELNVNALLLGDSALYLCASSRTGANEQFFGPGTRLTVL.

V is TRBV27 and J is TRBJ2-7, with D unclear. V shed 4 bases and J shed 2 bases, with 12 bases lying between them. The CDR3 is 14 residues long. Germline V gene lookup returns CDR1 MNHEY and CDR2 SMNVEV (reference sequence). Here the CDR3 reads CASSSGATPYEQYF. The CDR3 region has the DNA TGTGCCAGCAGTTCAGGAGCGACGCCCTACGAGCAGTACTTC.

The genes are TRBV5-1 and TRBJ1-3; TRBD1 matches 7 bases. Trimming cost V 3 bases and J 0 bases; bases outside gene matches: 3. Germline CDR1 and CDR2: SGHRS and YFSETQ. There are 15 residues in the CDR3. The CDR3 sequence is CASSSTGTSGNTIYF. The CDR3 nucleotides read TGCGCCAGCAGCTCGACAGGGACCTCTGGAAACACCATATATTTT.

The chain recombines TRBV30 with TRBJ1-2; D possibly corresponds to TRBD1 (6 bases). V shed 1 base and J shed 8 bases, with 17 bases lying between them. The germline CDR1 and CDR2 sequences are GTSNPN and SVGIG (reference sequence). The CDR3 spans 14 residues. The CDR3 sequence: CAWSAGQGNRGYTF. The CDR3 nucleotides read TGTGCCTGGAGTGCAGGGCAGGGGAACCGGGGCTACACCTTC.

The rearrangement uses TRBV30 and TRBJ1-2; no reliable D call. Germline V gene sequence: CDR1 GTSNPN, CDR2 SVGIG (reference sequence). This CDR3 is 12 amino acids long. The V end was cut by 4 bases, the J end by 1 base, with 7 bases between. This chain's CDR3 is CAWNGNNYGYTF. The CDR3 region has the DNA TGTGCCTGGAACGGCAATAACTATGGCTACACCTTC.

The J gene is TRBJ2-1, the V gene TRBV18; 9 nucleotides line up with TRBD2. Unmatched junction bases numbered 2, after V lost 3 bases and J lost 5 bases. Germline V gene data show CDR1 as KGHSH and CDR2 as LQKENI. The CDR3 extends over 14 amino acids. The CDR3 nucleotides read TGTGCCAGCTCACCCTCTAGCGGGGACAATGAGCAGTTCTTC. This encodes CASSPSSGDNEQFF.

Here the CDR3 reads CASSPRDRGLEAFF. The CDR3 DNA reads TGTGCCAGCAGCCCCCGGGACAGGGGGCTTGAAGCTTTCTTT. The chain employs TRBV5-4 and TRBJ1-1, with 12 bases lining up with TRBD1. Trimming took 4 bases from V and 7 from J; bases not matched to a gene: 5. The CDR3 is 14 amino acids. From germline, CDR1 is SGHNT and CDR2 YYREEE (reference sequence).

The chain recombines TRBV6-1 with TRBJ2-7, with TRBD1 as a possible D gene (7 bases). Germline loops: CDR1 MNHNS, CDR2 SASEGT. The length of the CDR3 is 16 residues. The germline V and J ends were trimmed by 0 bases and 1 base, with 13 bases remaining between them. CDR3 nucleotide sequence: TGTGCCAGCAGTGAAGCGGGGGGACAGCCTTCCTACGAGCAGTACTTC. This gives the protein CASSEAGGQPSYEQYF.

The genes are TRBV18 and TRBJ1-2, with D perhaps TRBD1 (6 bases). This CDR3 contains 13 residues. V was pared by 2 bases and J by 4 bases, with 8 bases between. CDR1 is KGHSH and CDR2 is LQKENI in the germline V gene. CDR3 protein: CASSPSDSYGYTF. Here the CDR3 DNA reads TGTGCCAGCTCACCATCGGACAGCTATGGCTACACCTTC.

The table lists this clone with a count of one. The chain links TRBV29-1 to TRBJ2-7; TRBD2 agrees at 9 bases. This CDR3 comprises 13 residues. V gave up 4 bases and J gave up 1 base; unmatched junction bases: 2. Germline V gives CDR1 SQVTM, CDR2 ANQGSEA. As DNA, the CDR3 is TGCAGCGTTGCAGGACTAGCGTCCTACGAGCAGTACTTC. Translating gives CSVAGLASYEQYF.

This clone has a single count. The genes are TRBV9 and TRBJ2-7; 9 nucleotides line up with TRBD1. With 5 bases clipped from V and 5 bases from J, the junction kept 11 bases outside the gene matches. This CDR3 is 15 amino acids long. CDR1 and CDR2 (germline): SGDLS, YYNGEE. CDR3 nucleotide sequence: TGTGCCAGCAGTTCGGACAGGGGCCGCAGGGACGAGCAGTACTTC. Its translation is CASSSDRGRRDEQYF.

The chain couples TRBV30 to TRBJ2-3; D might be TRBD2 (6 bases). This CDR3 has 15 residues. Between the trimmed V and J ends, which lost 3 bases and 2 bases, there was a span of 15 bases. The germline V gene encodes CDR1 GTSNPN and CDR2 SVGIG (reference sequence). CDR3 in DNA: TGTGCCTGGAGCGGCGGGGCGGGGTTCACAGATACGCAGTATTTT. Translated, it gives CAWSGGAGFTDTQYF.

Only one count was recorded for this clone. This chain connects TRBV4-1 to TRBJ1-1; 10 bases match TRBD1. This CDR3 spans 19 amino acids. The V segment lost 0 bases and the J segment 5 bases; nucleotides outside the gene matches: 15. Germline V gene sequence: CDR1 MGHRA, CDR2 YSYEKL. The CDR3 protein is CASSQDRLKTGTGETEAFF. For the CDR3, the DNA is TGCGCCAGCAGCCAAGATAGACTTAAAACCGGGACAGGGGAGACTGAAGCTTTCTTT.

This rearrangement joins TRBV5-1 to TRBJ2-2; 7 bases map to TRBD2. V was clipped by 4 bases and J by 5 bases; unmatched bases: 11. CDR3 length equals 16 residues. Germline-derived CDR1 and CDR2 are SGHRS and YFSETQ. The CDR3 DNA reads as TGCGCCAGCAGCACAACGACTAGCCCGGGAACCGGGGAGCTGTTTTTT. This translates into CASSTTTSPGTGELFF.

The gene calls are TRBV4-1 and TRBJ2-1, with no clear D. The germline gives CDR1 MGHRA, CDR2 YSYEKL. There are 18 residues in the CDR3. With 0 bases removed from V and 0 bases from J, the gap between germline ends came to 15 bases. CDR3 nucleotide sequence: TGCGCCAGCAGCCAAGATATTCCGGCGGCACGCTCCTACAATGAGCAGTTCTTC. It codes for CASSQDIPAARSYNEQFF.

On this clone itself: This same CDR3 is encoded by further DNA sequences in the sample. This sequence joins TRBV27 and TRBJ1-1, with a possible D match to TRBD1 (5 bases). With 0 bases removed from V and 0 bases from J, the gap between germline ends came to 8 bases. The CDR3 is made up of 15 amino acids. The germline CDR1 and CDR2 sequences are MNHEY and SMNVEV (reference sequence). CDR3 nucleotides: TGTGCCAGCAGTTTATCGGGGGGAATGAACACTGAAGCTTTCTTT. It translates to CASSLSGGMNTEAFF.

The rearrangement joins TRBV7-2 to TRBJ2-7; possibly TRBD1 or TRBD2 for D (5 bases each). The V end lost 0 bases, the J end lost 5 bases, and 11 bases lay between the germline ends. The CDR3 extends over 14 amino acids. Germline loops: CDR1 SGHTA, CDR2 FQGNSA. The CDR3 spells CASSLAKGRDEQYF. DNA of the CDR3: TGTGCCAGCAGCTTAGCCAAGGGGCGGGACGAGCAGTACTTC.

V is TRBV5-6 and J is TRBJ2-3; D might be TRBD1 (6 bases). The CDR3 runs 15 residues. Germline loops: CDR1 SGHDT, CDR2 YYEEEE. V was clipped by 1 base and J by 0 bases, with 9 bases between them. The CDR3 loop reads CASSLIQGSTDTQYF. The CDR3 DNA follows: TGTGCCAGCAGCTTGATACAGGGCAGCACAGATACGCAGTATTTT.

This chain joins TRBV13 and TRBJ1-1; no clear D. Germline V lookup: CDR1 PRHDT, CDR2 FYEKMQ (reference sequence). V was clipped by 1 base and J by 1 base, with 7 bases between them. The CDR3 runs 14 residues. The CDR3, as DNA: TGTGCCAGCAGCTTAGAAAGGGCGAACACTGAAGCTTTCTTT. Its translation is CASSLERANTEAFF.

This clone has just a few counts. The chain employs TRBV5-6 and TRBJ2-1; TRBD1 agrees at 12 bases. The CDR3 length is 15 residues. The trim removed 8 bases at V and 1 base at J, leaving 4 bases unmatched. Germline loops: CDR1 SGHDT, CDR2 YYEEEE. The DNA of the CDR3 is TGTGCCAGTTGGGGACAGGGGGCTTCCTACAATGAGCAGTTCTTC. It codes for CASWGQGASYNEQFF.

The chain carries TRBV5-1 and TRBJ2-7; 8 bases are a match to TRBD2. The CDR3 runs 18 residues. Germline CDR1 and CDR2: SGHRS and YFSETQ. The V gene end was trimmed by 0 bases and the J gene end by 2 bases; junction bases not matched to a gene: 13. The CDR3 spells CASSLEELAVARTYEQYF. The CDR3 DNA reads as TGCGCCAGCAGCTTGGAGGAACTAGCGGTCGCGAGGACCTACGAGCAGTACTTC.

This chain uses TRBV4-1 with TRBJ2-7; 7 nucleotides match TRBD2. J gave up 2 bases and V 0 bases, and 4 bases lay outside the gene matches. The CDR3 loop spans 15 amino acids. The V gene's germline CDR1 is MGHRA and CDR2 YSYEKL. CDR3 DNA sequence: TGCGCCAGCAGCCAAGATCCGGGGAGGGCCTACGAGCAGTACTTC. Its translation is CASSQDPGRAYEQYF.

A few counts support this clone. CDR3 sequence reads: CASRGASNQPQHF. The DNA of the CDR3 is TGTGCCAGCAGAGGGGCTAGCAATCAGCCCCAGCATTTT. J is TRBJ1-5 and V is TRBV2; D is perhaps TRBD1 (5 bases). From germline, CDR1 is SNHLY and CDR2 FYNNEI. Trimming pared 6 bases from V and 0 bases from J, leaving 6 bases between. This CDR3 spans 13 amino acids.